This T cell receptor (beta chain) was recovered during a study of regulatory T cells in long-lasting Graves disease. Study-wide findings and caveats: Whereas new patients shared 970 or so public clonotypes, persistent patients shared more, at approximately 2,500. With persistent disease, TRBV28, TRBJ1-2 and TRBJ2-5 were the favored segments.

Time point given: newly diagnosed GD, antithyroid drugs for less than 3 months. Generation of the TCR library employed RNA extracted from PBMCs. The authors diagnosed Graves' disease using American Thyroid Association guidelines. For TCR beta, libraries came from iRepertoire HTBI primers and Arm-PCR of CDR3 regions. One entry per CDR3 protein results from TCRdb running MiXCR on the multiplex PCR reads. The profile shows fewer than 350,000 distinct CDR3 sequences, under 20% of them singletons. The germline V gene encodes CDR1 MNHNS and CDR2 SASEGT. This CDR3 is 13 amino acids long. Trimming stripped 3 bases from V and 1 base from J, with 7 bases between. This clonotype occurred many times. Its specificity is not known.

The source is a female donor with Graves disease. The chain links TRBV6-1 to TRBJ2-7; the D is unclear. Source: peripheral blood mononuclear cells (PBMCs), taken at new diagnosis, from a patient treated with antithyroid drugs. For the CDR3, the DNA is TGTGCCAGCAGTGAGTCGCCGTCCTACGAGCAGTACTTC. Its translation: CASSESPSYEQYF.